This entry lists 13 T cell receptor beta chains sequenced from one sample in a study of blood T cell repertoires in COVID-19. The method was immunoSEQ multiplex PCR; TCRdb's version includes in-frame clones alone and lacks a portion of them. The sample includes 300,000 to 450,000 clones, more than 70% seen only once; the top ten take 1.2%. What was sequenced was PBMCs or T cells enriched from blood (not recorded which). The receptors stem from a woman aged 18-35 years who had recovered from COVID-19.

The genes are TRBV19 and TRBJ1-1; D is unclear. Germline-derived CDR1 and CDR2 are LNHDA and SQIVND (reference sequence). The V end lost 3 bases, the J end lost 5 bases, and 7 bases lay between the germline ends. CDR3 length: 12 residues. DNA for the CDR3: TGTGCCAGTAGTATCAGTGAAACTGAAGCTTTCTTT. Its protein product is CASSISETEAFF.

This clone is a singleton in its sample. V and J are TRBV27 and TRBJ1-6; weak D call: TRBD1 (5 bases). Germline V gene lookup returns CDR1 MNHEY and CDR2 SMNVEV (reference sequence). V lost 4 bases, J lost 7 bases, and 20 bases lay in between. This CDR3 comprises 17 residues. The CDR3 sequence: CASSSGRLLGGNSPLHF. In DNA form, the CDR3 reads TGTGCCAGCAGTTCAGGTCGTTTGTTGGGGGGAAATTCACCCCTCCACTTT.

This chain uses TRBV14 with TRBJ2-5; 7 positions match TRBD2. This CDR3 contains 17 residues. CDR1 and CDR2 (germline): SGHDN, FVKESK. J was trimmed by 1 base and V by 0 bases; bases with no gene match: 8. The CDR3 sequence is CASSQDPRPSGQETQYF. As DNA, the CDR3 is TGTGCCAGCAGCCAAGATCCGAGGCCTAGCGGCCAAGAGACCCAGTACTTC.

Here the CDR3 reads CASRPGAYNEETQYF. The CDR3 DNA reads TGTGCCAGCAGGCCGGGAGCCTACAATGAGGAGACCCAGTACTTC. The gene calls are TRBV2 and TRBJ2-5, with a tentative D call TRBD2 (6 bases). The V end was cut by 6 bases, the J end by 5 bases, with 19 bases between. CDR3 size: 15 residues. Per germline, CDR1 SNHLY and CDR2 FYNNEI.

The chain has TRBV5-4 and TRBJ1-2, with D maybe TRBD1 (5 bases). Germline CDR1 SGHNT, CDR2 YYREEE (reference sequence). The CDR3 is 16 residues long. Trimming removed 4 bases from V and 0 bases from J, with 16 bases in between. CDR3 region: CASSGFRGGSNYGYTF. The CDR3 coding sequence is TGTGCCAGCAGCGGTTTTAGGGGAGGTTCTAACTATGGCTACACCTTC.

This chain uses TRBV28 with TRBJ1-2, with 9 bases fitting TRBD1. The germline V gene has CDR1 MDHEN and CDR2 SYDVKM. The CDR3 is made up of 16 amino acids. Germline trimming cut 6 bases from V and 0 bases from J; bases unmatched to any gene: 8. The CDR3 DNA reads as TGTGCCAGCAGCCCATACAGGGGGCCGGCTAACTATGGCTACACCTTC. It translates to CASSPYRGPANYGYTF.

The CDR3 DNA reads TGTGCCAGCAGCTTAGCGCACTCATCAGGGTTGCAGGGCTACACCTTC. Translating gives CASSLAHSSGLQGYTF. The rearrangement uses TRBV7-9 and TRBJ1-2; TRBD1 is a possible D gene (5 bases). This CDR3 contains 16 residues. The germline V gene has CDR1 SEHNR and CDR2 FQNEAQ (reference sequence). V gave up 0 bases and J gave up 8 bases, with 19 bases separating them.

V usage is TRBV9 and J usage is TRBJ1-2, with 8 bases fitting TRBD1. The germline gives CDR1 SGDLS, CDR2 YYNGEE. The CDR3 runs 13 residues. Germline trimming cut 4 bases from V and 8 bases from J; bases unmatched to any gene: 7. This chain's CDR3 is CASSIQGAQGYTF. CDR3 nucleotides: TGTGCCAGCAGCATCCAGGGGGCTCAAGGCTACACCTTC.

This clone has only a few counts. This rearrangement joins TRBV9 to TRBJ2-2, with a weak D call TRBD2 (5 bases). CDR1 is SGDLS, CDR2 YYNGEE, per germline. Trimming left V 2 bases short and J 1 base short, with 9 bases between. The CDR3 loop spans 15 amino acids. The CDR3 spells CASSVPGENTGELFF. CDR3 sequence (DNA): TGTGCCAGCAGCGTCCCCGGGGAGAACACCGGGGAGCTGTTTTTT.

The rearrangement joins TRBV15 to TRBJ2-2; 7 nucleotides align to TRBD1. Germline V gene lookup returns CDR1 LNHNV and CDR2 YYDKDF (reference sequence). V shed 0 bases, J shed 5 bases, and the junction held 12 bases outside the gene matches. This CDR3 spans 18 amino acids. CDR3 loop: CATSRDPPAGGWTGELFF. Written as DNA, the CDR3 is TGTGCCACCAGCAGAGATCCCCCGGCAGGGGGTTGGACCGGGGAGCTGTTTTTT.

Only one count was recorded for this clone. The chain employs TRBV14 and TRBJ2-7; D may be TRBD2 (6 bases). Germline V lookup: CDR1 SGHDN, CDR2 FVKESK. The CDR3 runs 14 residues. V lost 0 bases and J lost 3, with 9 bases in between. In DNA form, the CDR3 reads TGTGCCAGCAGCCAAGATGGGGGGATCTACGAGCAGTACTTC. It codes for CASSQDGGIYEQYF. The whole variable domain, filled in from reference TRBV14 and TRBJ2-7, reads EAGVTQFPSHSVIEKGQTVTLRCDPISGHDNLYWYRRVMGKEIKFLLHFVKESKQDESGMPNNRFLAERTGGTYSTLKVQPAELEDSGVYFCASSQDGGIYEQYFGPGTRLTVT.

The chain links TRBV30 to TRBJ1-2, with 8 bases matching TRBD1. The germline gives CDR1 GTSNPN, CDR2 SVGIG (reference sequence). The V segment lost 5 bases and the J segment 8 bases; nucleotides outside the gene matches: 10. CDR3 length: 13 residues. The CDR3 DNA follows: TGTGCCTGGCACGGACAGGGAGTCAGAGGCTACACCTTC. It is translated as CAWHGQGVRGYTF.

The count of this clone is one. The chain has TRBV5-4 and TRBJ1-4; D is unclear. The V end was cut by 0 bases, the J end by 2 bases, with 8 bases between. CDR3 length equals 15 residues. Germline assignment: CDR1 SGHNT and CDR2 YYREEE (reference sequence). CDR3 in amino acids: CASSLDLQTNEKLFF. DNA for the CDR3: TGTGCCAGCAGCTTGGATCTCCAGACTAATGAAAAACTGTTTTTT.